This TCR beta chain was sequenced in a study of cytomegalovirus exposure and HLA in healthy donors. Study conclusions and caveats: According to a later analysis, donors in an Asian-associated ancestry cluster reportedly had fewer N-insertions than the 666-donor mean.

As regards this clone: Antigen: not known.

The study ran its PCR with 60 Vbeta and 13 Jbeta primers. TCRdb's copy holds only in-frame clones and misses some; the assay was immunoSEQ multiplex PCR. The profile shows more than 200,000 clones, roughly 84% of them singletons. This clonotype originated in a girl aged 5-17 years in good health and CMV-seronegative. The sequenced sample was PBMCs.

The CDR3 here is CASSLLYRGNYEQYF. CDR3 in DNA: TGTGCCAGCAGTTTATTATACAGGGGGAATTACGAGCAGTACTTC. This chain connects TRBV28 to TRBJ2-7; 8 nucleotides agree with TRBD1. After removal of 1 base from V and 4 bases from J, the junction contained 6 bases not matched to a gene. The CDR3 runs to 15 residues. The germline V gene has CDR1 MDHEN and CDR2 SYDVKM.